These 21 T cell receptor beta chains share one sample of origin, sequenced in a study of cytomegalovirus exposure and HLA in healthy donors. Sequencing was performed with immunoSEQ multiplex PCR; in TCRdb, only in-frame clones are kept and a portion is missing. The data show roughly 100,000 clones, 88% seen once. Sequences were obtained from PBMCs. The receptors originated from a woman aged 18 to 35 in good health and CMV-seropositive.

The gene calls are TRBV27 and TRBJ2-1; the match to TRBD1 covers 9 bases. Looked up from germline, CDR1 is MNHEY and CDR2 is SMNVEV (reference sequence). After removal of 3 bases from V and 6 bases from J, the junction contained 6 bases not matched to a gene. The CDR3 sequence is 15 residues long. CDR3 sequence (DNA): TGTGCCAGCAGTTTGAGGGACAGGGTCATCAATGAGCAGTTCTTC. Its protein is CASSLRDRVINEQFF.

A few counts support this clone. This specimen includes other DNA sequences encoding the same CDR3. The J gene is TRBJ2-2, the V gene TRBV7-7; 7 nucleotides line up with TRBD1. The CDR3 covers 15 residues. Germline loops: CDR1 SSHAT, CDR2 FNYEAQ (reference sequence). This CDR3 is CASRSGTEDTGELFF. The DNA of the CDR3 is TGTGCTAGCCGCTCCGGGACAGAGGACACCGGGGAGCTGTTTTTT.

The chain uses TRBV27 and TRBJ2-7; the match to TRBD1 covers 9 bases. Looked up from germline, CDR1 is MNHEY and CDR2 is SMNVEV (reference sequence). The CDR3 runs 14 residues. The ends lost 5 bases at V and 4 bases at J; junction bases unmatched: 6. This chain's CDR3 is CASSLRGTGYEQYF. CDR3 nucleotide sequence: TGTGCCAGCAGTCTACGGGGGACAGGGTACGAGCAGTACTTC.

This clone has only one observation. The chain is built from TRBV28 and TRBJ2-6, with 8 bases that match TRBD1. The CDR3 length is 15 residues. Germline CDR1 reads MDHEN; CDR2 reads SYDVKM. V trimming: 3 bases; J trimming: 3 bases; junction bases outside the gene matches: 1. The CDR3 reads CASSFRGLGANVLTF. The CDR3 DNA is TGTGCCAGCAGTTTCAGGGGGCTTGGGGCCAACGTCCTGACTTTC.

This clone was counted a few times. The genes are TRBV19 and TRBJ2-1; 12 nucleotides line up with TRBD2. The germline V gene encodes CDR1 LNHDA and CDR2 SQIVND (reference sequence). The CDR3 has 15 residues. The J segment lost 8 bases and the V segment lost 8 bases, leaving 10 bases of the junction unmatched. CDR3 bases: TGTGCCAGTCCCTCGGGGCTAGCGGGGGGGGATGAGCAGTTCTTC. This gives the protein CASPSGLAGGDEQFF.

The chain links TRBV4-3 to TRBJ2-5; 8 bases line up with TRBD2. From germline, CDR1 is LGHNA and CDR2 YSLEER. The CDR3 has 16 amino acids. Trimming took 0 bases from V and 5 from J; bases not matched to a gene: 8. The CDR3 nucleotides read TGCGCCAGCAGCCAAGATACGGGGGGGCAGCGGGAGACCCAGTACTTC. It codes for CASSQDTGGQRETQYF.

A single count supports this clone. CDR3 sequence: CASRNDRTKLFF. Here the CDR3 DNA reads TGTGCCAGCAGAAATGACAGGACAAAACTGTTTTTT. This chain joins TRBV6-5 and TRBJ1-4, with a possible D match to TRBD1 (6 bases). CDR3 length: 12 amino acids. Germline V gene sequence: CDR1 MNHEY, CDR2 SVGAGI. V gave up 6 bases and J gave up 10 bases, with 12 bases separating them.

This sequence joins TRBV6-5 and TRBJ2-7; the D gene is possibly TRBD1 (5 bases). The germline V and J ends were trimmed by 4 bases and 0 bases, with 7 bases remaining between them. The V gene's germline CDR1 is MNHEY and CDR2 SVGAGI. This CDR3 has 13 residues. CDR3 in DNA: TGTGCCAGCAGTTCTACAGGCTCCTACGAGCAGTACGTC. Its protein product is CASSSTGSYEQYV.

CDR3 nucleotide sequence: TGTGCCAGCAGTAACCGACAGGGTAGGGGGAACACTGAAGCTTTCTTT. It specifies CASSNRQGRGNTEAFF. The chain combines TRBV6-6 with TRBJ1-1; 7 nucleotides agree with TRBD1. V was clipped by 5 bases and J by 1 base; unmatched bases: 10. The CDR3 covers 16 residues. Germline CDR1 is MNHNY and CDR2 is SVGAGI (reference sequence).

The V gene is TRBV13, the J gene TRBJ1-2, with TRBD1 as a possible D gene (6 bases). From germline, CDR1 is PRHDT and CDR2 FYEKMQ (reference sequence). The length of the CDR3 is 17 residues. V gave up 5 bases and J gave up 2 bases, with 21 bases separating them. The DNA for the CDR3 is TGTGCCAGCAGCCGGGTGGGGGCAATACGAGGGAACTATGGCTACACCTTC. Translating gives CASSRVGAIRGNYGYTF.

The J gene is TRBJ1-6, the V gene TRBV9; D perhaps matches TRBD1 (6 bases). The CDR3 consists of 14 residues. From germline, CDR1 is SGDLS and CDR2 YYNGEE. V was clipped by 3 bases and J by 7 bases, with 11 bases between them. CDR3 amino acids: CASSATGFNSPLHF. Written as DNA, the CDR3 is TGTGCCAGCAGCGCCACAGGGTTCAATTCACCCCTCCACTTT.

The CDR3 bases are TGTGCCAGTAGTATAGACGGAGGGGAACATCAGCCCCAGCATTTT. Its translation is CASSIDGGEHQPQHF. The chain uses TRBV19 and TRBJ1-5; TRBD1 might be the D (5 bases). The V and J ends lost 0 bases and 5 bases respectively, with 11 bases between them. Germline V lookup: CDR1 LNHDA, CDR2 SQIVND (reference sequence). This CDR3 is 15 amino acids long.

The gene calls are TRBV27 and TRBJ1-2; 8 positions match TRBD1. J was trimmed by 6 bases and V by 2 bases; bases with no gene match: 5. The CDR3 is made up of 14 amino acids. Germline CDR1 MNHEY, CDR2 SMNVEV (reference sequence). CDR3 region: CASSLSRGLNGYTF. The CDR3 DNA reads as TGTGCCAGCAGTTTAAGCAGGGGGCTTAATGGCTACACCTTC.

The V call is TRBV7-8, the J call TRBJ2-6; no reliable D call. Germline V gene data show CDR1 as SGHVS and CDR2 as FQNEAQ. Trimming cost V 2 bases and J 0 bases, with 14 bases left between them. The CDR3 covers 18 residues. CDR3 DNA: TGTGCCAGCAGCTTACGGCTAGGTGGCCGCTCTGGGGCCAACGTCCTGACTTTC. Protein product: CASSLRLGGRSGANVLTF.

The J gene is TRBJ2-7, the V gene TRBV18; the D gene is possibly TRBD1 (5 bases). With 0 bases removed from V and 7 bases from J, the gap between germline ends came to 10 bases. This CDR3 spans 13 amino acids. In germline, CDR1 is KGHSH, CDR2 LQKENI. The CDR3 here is CASSPPGPVEQYF. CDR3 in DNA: TGTGCCAGCTCACCACCGGGGCCCGTGGAGCAGTACTTC. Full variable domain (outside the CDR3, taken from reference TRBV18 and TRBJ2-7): NAGVMQNPRHLVRRRGQEARLRCSPMKGHSHVYWYRQLPEEGLKFMVYLQKENIIDESGMPKERFSAEFPKEGPSILRIQQVVRGDSAAYFCASSPPGPVEQYFGPGTRLTVT.

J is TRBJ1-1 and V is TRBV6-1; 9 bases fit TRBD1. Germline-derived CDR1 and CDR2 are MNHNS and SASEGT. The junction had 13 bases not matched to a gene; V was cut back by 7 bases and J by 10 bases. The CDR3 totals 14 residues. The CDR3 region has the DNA TGTGCCAGCACCCAACCCACAGGGGGCCGGGGAGCTTTCTTT. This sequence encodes CASTQPTGGRGAFF.

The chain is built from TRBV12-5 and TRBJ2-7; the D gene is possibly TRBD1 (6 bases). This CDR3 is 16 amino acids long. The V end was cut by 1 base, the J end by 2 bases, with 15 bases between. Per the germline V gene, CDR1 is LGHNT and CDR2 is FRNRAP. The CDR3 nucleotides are TGTGCTAGTGGTTTGGCCTTGGGAACAGGGACCTACGAGCAGTACTTC. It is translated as CASGLALGTGTYEQYF. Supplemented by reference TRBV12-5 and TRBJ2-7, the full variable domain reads DARVTQTPRHKVTEMGQEVTMRCQPILGHNTVFWYRQTMMQGLELLAYFRNRAPLDDSGMPKDRFSAEMPDATLATLKIQPSEPRDSAVYFCASGLALGTGTYEQYFGPGTRLTVT.

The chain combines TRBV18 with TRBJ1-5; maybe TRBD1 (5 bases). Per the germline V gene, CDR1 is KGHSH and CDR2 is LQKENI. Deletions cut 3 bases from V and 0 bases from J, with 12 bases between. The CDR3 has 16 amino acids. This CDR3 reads CASSPSTVNSNQPQHF. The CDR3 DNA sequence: TGTGCCAGCTCACCCTCGACAGTCAATAGCAATCAGCCCCAGCATTTT.

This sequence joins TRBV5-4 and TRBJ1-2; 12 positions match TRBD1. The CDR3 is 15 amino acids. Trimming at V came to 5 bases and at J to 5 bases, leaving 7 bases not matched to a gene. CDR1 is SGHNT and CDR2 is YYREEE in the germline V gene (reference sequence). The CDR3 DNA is TGTGCCAGCAGGCCGGGACAGGGGGCGCAGTATGGCTACACCTTC. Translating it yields CASRPGQGAQYGYTF.

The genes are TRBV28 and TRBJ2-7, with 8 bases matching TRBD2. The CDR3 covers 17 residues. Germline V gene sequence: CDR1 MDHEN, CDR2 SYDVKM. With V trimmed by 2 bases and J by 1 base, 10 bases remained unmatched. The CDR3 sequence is CASSLRGGRRFSYEQYV. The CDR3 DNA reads TGTGCCAGCAGTTTACGGGGGGGGAGGAGATTTTCCTACGAGCAGTACGTC.

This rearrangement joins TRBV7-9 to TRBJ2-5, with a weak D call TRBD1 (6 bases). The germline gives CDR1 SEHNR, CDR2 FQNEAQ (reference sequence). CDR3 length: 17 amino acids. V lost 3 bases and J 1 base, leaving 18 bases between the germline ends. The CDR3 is CASSLFRATGRQETQYF. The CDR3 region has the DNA TGTGCCAGCAGCTTGTTTAGGGCCACAGGGCGCCAAGAGACCCAGTACTTC.